This T cell receptor (beta chain) was profiled in a study of cytomegalovirus exposure and HLA in healthy donors. Findings of the study overall: Available immune exposure information covered CMV serostatus only. By HLA locus, TCR association rates varied in a later analysis, with DRB1 showing the most and HLA-C the fewest.

For this clone: Antigen unknown.

From germline, CDR1 is SGDLS and CDR2 YYNGEE. Trimming stripped 3 bases from V and 2 bases from J, with 25 bases between. The CDR3 spans 19 residues. The PCR used 60 Vbeta and 13 Jbeta primers. Generated by immunoSEQ multiplex PCR, the TCRdb table keeps only in-frame clones and is missing some. This table holds tens of thousands of clones, about 78% found once. The source of this sequence is a man aged 18 to 30 in good health and CMV-seropositive. Sequencing was performed on PBMCs. The J gene is TRBJ2-3, the V gene TRBV9, with D possibly matching TRBD2 (5 bases). CDR3 sequence reads: CASSASRVLRTSHTDTQYF. The CDR3 DNA reads TGTGCCAGCAGCGCCTCGAGAGTCCTCCGGACTTCGCACACAGATACGCAGTATTTT.